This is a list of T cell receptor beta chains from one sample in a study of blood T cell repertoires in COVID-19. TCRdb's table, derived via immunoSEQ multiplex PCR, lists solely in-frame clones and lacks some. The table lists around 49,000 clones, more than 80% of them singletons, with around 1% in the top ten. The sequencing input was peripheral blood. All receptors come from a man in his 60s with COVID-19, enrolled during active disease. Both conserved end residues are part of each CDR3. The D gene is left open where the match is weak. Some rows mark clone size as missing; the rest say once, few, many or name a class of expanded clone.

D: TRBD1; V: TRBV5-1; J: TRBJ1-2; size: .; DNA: TGCGCCAGCAGCTTGGAGCCCTCGGACAGGGGTGACTATGGCTACACCTTC; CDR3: CASSLEPSDRGDYGYTF
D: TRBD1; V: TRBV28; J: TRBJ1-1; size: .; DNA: TGTGCCAGCCAAACCGGGACAGGGGTTGAAGCTTTCTTT; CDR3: CASQTGTGVEAFF
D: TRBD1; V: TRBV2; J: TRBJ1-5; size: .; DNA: TGTGCCAGCGCGGGACAGGGGACCAGCAATCAGCCCCAGCATTTT; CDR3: CASAGQGTSNQPQHF
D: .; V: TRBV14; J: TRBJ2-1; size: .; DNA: TGTGCCAGCAGCCAAGATTCTATGAACCGGTGGCAGTTCTTC; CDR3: CASSQDSMNRWQFF
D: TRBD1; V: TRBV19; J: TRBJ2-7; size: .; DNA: TGTGCCAGTAGTATCGGGACAGGGTACGAGCAGTACTTC; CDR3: CASSIGTGYEQYF
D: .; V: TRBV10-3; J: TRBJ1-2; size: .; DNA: TGTGCCATCTACTCCGGCGCGCCGGGACACTCCTTCCTCGGCTACACCTTC; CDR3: CAIYSGAPGHSFLGYTF
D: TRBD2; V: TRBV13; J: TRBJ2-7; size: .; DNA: TGTGCCAGCAGACAGCGGGGGACCTCCTACGAGCAGTACTTC; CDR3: CASRQRGTSYEQYF
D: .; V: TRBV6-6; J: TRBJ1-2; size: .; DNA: TGTGCCAGCAGTTTTGAGACAGGTCATGGCTACACCTTC; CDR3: CASSFETGHGYTF
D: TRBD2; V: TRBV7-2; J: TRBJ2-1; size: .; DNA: TGTGCCAGCAGCTTTTCGGAGCGGGAGCCACGGAATGAGCAGTTCTTC; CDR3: CASSFSEREPRNEQFF
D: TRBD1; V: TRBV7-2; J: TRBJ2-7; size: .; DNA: TGTGCCAGCAGACCCCCGGACAGGGCCTACGAGCAGTACTTC; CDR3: CASRPPDRAYEQYF
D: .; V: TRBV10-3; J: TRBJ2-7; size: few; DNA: TGTGCCATCAGTGAGTCGACGCTCAGGGGATACGAGCAGTACTTC; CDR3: CAISESTLRGYEQYF
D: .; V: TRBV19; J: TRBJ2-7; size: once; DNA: TGTGCCAGTAGTATTCACGGCAGGGGTTACGAGCAGTACTTC; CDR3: CASSIHGRGYEQYF
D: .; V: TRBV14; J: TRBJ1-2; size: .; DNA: TGTGCCAGCAGCCAAGATCCGTTCTATGGCTACACCTTC; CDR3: CASSQDPFYGYTF
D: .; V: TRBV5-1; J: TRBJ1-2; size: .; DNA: TGCGCCAGCAGCACGACAACAAACTATGGCTACACCTTC; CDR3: CASSTTTNYGYTF
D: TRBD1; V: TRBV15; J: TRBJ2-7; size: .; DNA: TGTGCCACCAGCAGAGAAGGGACAGGAGCCTACGAGCAGTACTTC; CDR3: CATSREGTGAYEQYF
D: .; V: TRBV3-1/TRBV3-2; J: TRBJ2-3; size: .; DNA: TGTGCCAGCAGCCACCTCTTTAGCACAGATACGCAGTATTTT; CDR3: CASSHLFSTDTQYF